A selection of T cell receptor beta chains follows, all from one sample in a study of cytomegalovirus exposure and HLA in healthy donors. This table comes from immunoSEQ multiplex PCR, and its TCRdb copy is limited to in-frame clones, with some not included. The table lists some 200,000 clones, 80% to 85% of them singletons, with 6.5% in the top ten. The sample taken for sequencing was PBMCs. These receptor sequences come from a woman aged 45 to 65 in good health and CMV-seropositive. CDR3s include the opening cysteine and the closing phenylalanine or tryptophan. D genes are given only for firm matches. For some rows the clone size is stated as once, few or many, or as a class when expanded; others skip it.

D gene	clone size	J gene	CDR3 length	V gene	CDR3 DNA	CDR3 protein
TRBD1	few	TRBJ2-2	16	TRBV27	TGTGCCAGCAGCTCACTAAGGGGGCAGGACACCGGGGAGCTGTTTTTT	CASSSLRGQDTGELFF
.	few	TRBJ2-2	14	TRBV6-5	TGTGCCAGCAGTGCGCGGGGTCTCACCGGGGAGCTGTTTTTT	CASSARGLTGELFF
TRBD2	few	TRBJ2-7	15	TRBV9	TGTGCCAGCAGCGTAGATATCGCGGGGGGAAGGGAGCAGTACTTC	CASSVDIAGGREQYF
TRBD1	few	TRBJ1-6	14	TRBV6-5	TGTGCCAGCAGACGTCTGACAGGGTTTTCACCCCTCCACTTT	CASRRLTGFSPLHF
.	.	TRBJ2-7	15	TRBV18	TGTGCCAGCTCACCAGGGGCTAGCAGGGGCTACGAGCAGTACTTC	CASSPGASRGYEQYF
.	once	TRBJ2-5	12	TRBV29-1	TGCAGCGTTGACAGGGGCCAAGAGACCCAGTACTTC	CSVDRGQETQYF
TRBD1	.	TRBJ2-7	18	TRBV11-2	TGTGCCAGCAGCTTAGATCAAGTTACAGGGGGCCCCTCCTACGAGCAGTACTTC	CASSLDQVTGGPSYEQYF
.	.	TRBJ2-3	15	TRBV2	TGTGCCAGCAGTGGGTCAGGTTCTAGCACAGATACGCAGTATTTT	CASSGSGSSTDTQYF
.	.	TRBJ2-7	13	TRBV23-1	TGCGCCAGCAGTGAGATCCCAACCTACGAGCAGTACTTC	CASSEIPTYEQYF
.	.	TRBJ2-7	19	TRBV5-8	TGTGCCAGCAGCTGGCAAAACTCGCTGGGGGGGCCCAAAAGCTACGAGCAGTACTTC	CASSWQNSLGGPKSYEQYF
.	.	TRBJ1-1	12	TRBV19	TGTGCCAGTAGTTTAATCGGCACTGAAGCTTTCTTT	CASSLIGTEAFF
TRBD2	.	TRBJ2-3	16	TRBV10-3	TGTGCCATCAGTGAGTCTGGGGCGGGGGGCACAGATACGCAGTATTTT	CAISESGAGGTDTQYF
TRBD2	.	TRBJ2-7	14	TRBV6-6	TGTGCCAGCAGTTACGGGGGGGGGTTCTACGAGCAGTACTTC	CASSYGGGFYEQYF
TRBD1	.	TRBJ2-7	13	TRBV2	TGTGCCAGCCGAAGAGACAGGGTGGGCGAGCAGTACTTC	CASRRDRVGEQYF
TRBD2	.	TRBJ2-2	15	TRBV5-8	TGTGCCAGCAGCTTTCGTGGGACTAGGCTCGGGGAGCTGTTTTTT	CASSFRGTRLGELFF
TRBD1	.	TRBJ2-2	15	TRBV15	TGTGCCACCAGCGGGGACAGGGCAAACACCGGGGAGCTGTTTTTT	CATSGDRANTGELFF
TRBD2	.	TRBJ2-7	14	TRBV5-6	TGTGCCAGCGAAGAGCGGGGGGCCACCTACGAGCAGTACTTC	CASEERGATYEQYF
TRBD1	.	TRBJ2-7	16	TRBV7-2	TGTGCCAGCAGCTTATCAAGTCCCGGGACAGGGTCCGAGCAGTACTTC	CASSLSSPGTGSEQYF
TRBD1	.	TRBJ1-4	15	TRBV7-2	TGTGCCAGCAGCTTAGTGACAGGGGGAGGAGAAAAACTGTTTTTT	CASSLVTGGGEKLFF
TRBD1	.	TRBJ2-1	14	TRBV6-1	TGTGCCAGCTCTAGGGACAGGGGGCGGGATGAGCAGTTCTTC	CASSRDRGRDEQFF
TRBD1	once	TRBJ2-1	13	TRBV28	TGTGCCGGGAGGACAGGGCTGGACAATGAGCAGTTCTTC	CAGRTGLDNEQFF
.	once	TRBJ2-5	14	TRBV5-1	TGCGCCAGCAGCGATGATGGGGCCGAAGAGACCCAGTACTTC	CASSDDGAEETQYF
TRBD1	.	TRBJ2-7	19	TRBV19	TGTGCCAGTAGTATGTGGTACAGGGGGCAGACCAAAACTACCTACGAGCAGTACTTC	CASSMWYRGQTKTTYEQYF
.	.	TRBJ1-1	14	TRBV19	TGTGCCAGTAGTCGAGGAGCTCTGAACACTGAAGCTTTCTTT	CASSRGALNTEAFF
.	.	TRBJ2-7	14	TRBV4-1	TGCGCCAGCAGCCAACCAGGGGTAGACTACGAGCAGTACTTC	CASSQPGVDYEQYF
.	.	TRBJ2-3	16	TRBV28	TGTGCCAGCAGTTATGGCCAGGGACTGGTCGGATACACGCAGTATTTT	CASSYGQGLVGYTQYF
TRBD2	.	TRBJ2-1	19	TRBV5-1	TGCGCCAGCAGCTATTGGCCGGGGGCTAGCGGGAGCTCCTACAATGAGCAGTTCTTC	CASSYWPGASGSSYNEQFF
.	.	TRBJ1-2	13	TRBV28	TGTGCCAGCAGTTTACCCTCTTCAGATGGCTACACCTTC	CASSLPSSDGYTF
.	.	TRBJ1-5	15	TRBV25-1	TGTGCCAGCAAGGCAGGGGAACATAGCAATCAGCCCCAGCATTTT	CASKAGEHSNQPQHF
.	.	TRBJ1-2	11	TRBV5-1	TGCGCCAGCAGCTTGGGCTTTCGAATACTCTTC	CASSLGFRILF
TRBD2	.	TRBJ2-1	16	TRBV5-6	TGTGCCAGCAGCTTGGGACTAGCGGGAGTCTACAATGAGCAGTTCTTC	CASSLGLAGVYNEQFF